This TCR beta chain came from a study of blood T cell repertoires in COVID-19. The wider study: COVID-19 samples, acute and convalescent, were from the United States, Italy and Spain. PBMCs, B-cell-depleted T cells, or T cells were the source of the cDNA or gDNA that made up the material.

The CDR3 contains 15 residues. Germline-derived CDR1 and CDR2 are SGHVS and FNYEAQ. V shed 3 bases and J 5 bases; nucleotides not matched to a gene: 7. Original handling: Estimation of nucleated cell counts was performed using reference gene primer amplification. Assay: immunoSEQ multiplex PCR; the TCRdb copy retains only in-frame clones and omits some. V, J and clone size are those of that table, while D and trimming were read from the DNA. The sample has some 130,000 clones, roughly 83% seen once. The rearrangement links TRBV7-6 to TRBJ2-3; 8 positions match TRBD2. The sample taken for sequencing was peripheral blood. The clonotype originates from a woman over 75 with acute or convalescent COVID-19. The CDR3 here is CASSFVGGVGDTQYF. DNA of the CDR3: TGTGCCAGCAGCTTTGTCGGGGGGGTTGGAGATACGCAGTATTTT.